One sample yielded the 26 T cell receptor beta chains listed below, sequenced in a study of CD8 T cells in Susac syndrome. With random hexamers, reverse transcription was performed on about 0.5 to 1 ug of RNA. TCRdb recomputed calls from the immunoSEQ multiplex PCR reads with MiXCR, one row per CDR3 protein. This sample has more than 150,000 distinct CDR3 sequences, with roughly 94% found just once. The specimen sequenced was CD8+ T cells from PBMCs. These receptors were taken from a human donor with Susac syndrome.

This chain connects TRBV12-3 or TRBV12-4 to TRBJ2-7, with D unclear. The CDR3 extends over 15 amino acids. Trimming pared 5 bases from V and 1 base from J, leaving 15 bases between. CDR3 sequence: CASSASGAKSYEQYF. The CDR3 nucleotides read TGTGCCAGCAGTGCGTCGGGCGCCAAATCCTACGAGCAGTACTTC.

This chain joins TRBV2 and TRBJ1-1; possible D gene TRBD1, 5 bases. Trimming took 9 bases from V and 3 from J, leaving 17 bases between them. Per the germline V gene, CDR1 is SNHLY and CDR2 is FYNNEI. CDR3 length: 14 residues. The CDR3 region is CARTTTDPDTEAFF. As DNA, the CDR3 is TGTGCCAGAACGACGACAGACCCTGACACTGAAGCTTTCTTT.

This clonotype was observed a single time. V is TRBV6-2 or TRBV6-3 and J is TRBJ2-5, with a possible D match to TRBD2 (7 bases). CDR3 size: 11 residues. CDR1 MNHEY and CDR2 SVGEGT come from the germline V gene. V was pared by 5 bases and J by 14 bases, with 15 bases between. In nucleotides, the CDR3 is TGTGCCAGCAGTCCGGGGGGCCGTGATTACTTC. This encodes CASSPGGRDYF.

The genes are TRBV30 and TRBJ1-5; TRBD1 matches at 7 bases. J lost 8 bases, V lost 3 bases, and 7 bases had no gene match. Germline V gene sequence: CDR1 GTSNPN, CDR2 SVGIG (reference sequence). CDR3 length: 13 amino acids. As DNA, the CDR3 is TGTGCCTGGAGCGGACAGGAGGATGAGCCCCAGCATTTT. It yields the protein CAWSGQEDEPQHF.

This chain joins TRBV28 and TRBJ1-2, with TRBD1 matching 7 bases. From germline, CDR1 is MDHEN and CDR2 SYDVKM. The CDR3 sequence is 16 residues long. J gave up 6 bases and V 5 bases, and 15 bases lay outside the gene matches. CDR3 protein: CASSPRYGGQRDGYTF. The CDR3 nucleotides read TGTGCCAGCAGTCCACGATATGGGGGACAGAGAGATGGCTACACCTTC.

This chain connects TRBV20-1 to TRBJ1-1, with 8 bases identical to TRBD1. This CDR3 is 13 amino acids long. Germline loops: CDR1 DFQATT, CDR2 SNEGSKA (reference sequence). Losses at the gene ends were 5 bases for V and 5 bases for J; bases not matched to a gene: 7. The CDR3 DNA sequence: TGCAGTGCTGAGGACAGGGTGAGGACTGAAGCTTTCTTT. It specifies CSAEDRVRTEAFF.

J is TRBJ1-2 and V is TRBV11-2; D is undetermined. Germline V lookup: CDR1 SGHAT, CDR2 FQNNGV. CDR3 length: 13 amino acids. Trimming shortened V by 1 base and J by 5 bases, and 8 bases separated the two germline ends. The CDR3 protein is CASSLVSAYGYTF. CDR3 bases: TGTGCCAGCAGCTTAGTGTCGGCGTATGGCTACACCTTC.

The chain joins TRBV20-1 to TRBJ2-7; D is ambiguous. The V gene's germline CDR1 is DFQATT and CDR2 SNEGSKA (reference sequence). V was clipped by 1 base and J by 5 bases, with 12 bases between them. The CDR3 extends over 13 amino acids. The CDR3 is CSARVGQVNEQYF. CDR3 sequence (DNA): TGCAGTGCTAGAGTAGGGCAGGTAAACGAGCAGTACTTC.

The chain recombines TRBV12-3 or TRBV12-4 with TRBJ2-7; 8 positions agree with TRBD2. This CDR3 contains 13 residues. The ends lost 6 bases at V and 7 bases at J; junction bases unmatched: 8. CDR3 sequence: CASSPGLAGEQYF. DNA of the CDR3: TGTGCCAGCAGCCCAGGACTAGCTGGGGAGCAGTACTTC.

The chain recombines TRBV20-1 with TRBJ2-7; D unresolved. CDR1 is DFQATT, CDR2 SNEGSKA, per germline (reference sequence). The CDR3 covers 10 residues. V was cut by 4 bases and J by 5 bases, with 6 bases left in between. CDR3 nucleotides: TGCAGTGCTAAAGGAAACGAGCAGTACTTC. Translating gives CSAKGNEQYF.

The rearrangement joins TRBV20-1 to TRBJ2-3; perhaps TRBD1 as D (6 bases). The V gene lost 6 bases and the J gene lost 6 bases, with 22 bases spanning the gap. The CDR3 has 15 residues. Germline V CDR1 and CDR2: DFQATT, SNEGSKA (reference sequence). This CDR3 reads CSARLFRGRRDTQYF. As DNA, the CDR3 is TGCAGTGCCCGGCTATTCAGGGGAAGGCGGGATACGCAGTATTTT.

The V call is TRBV12-3 or TRBV12-4, the J call TRBJ1-2; D perhaps matches TRBD1 (6 bases). V was trimmed by 6 bases and J by 8 bases, leaving 13 bases between them. The CDR3 is 12 residues long. The CDR3: CASSRTRGGYTF. Here the CDR3 DNA reads TGTGCCAGCAGCCGAACCAGGGGAGGCTACACCTTC.

The chain couples TRBV27 to TRBJ2-7; D possibly uses TRBD1 or TRBD2 (5 bases each). CDR1 MNHEY and CDR2 SMNVEV come from the germline V gene (reference sequence). V was clipped by 2 bases and J by 5 bases, with 16 bases between them. This CDR3 region has 15 residues. The CDR3 nucleotides are TGTGCCAGCAGTTTAGGGTGGACTCCGGACAACGAGCAGTACTTC. Translation: CASSLGWTPDNEQYF.

This chain connects TRBV9 to TRBJ2-2, with TRBD1 identical over 7 bases. The length of the CDR3 is 13 residues. In germline, CDR1 is SGDLS, CDR2 YYNGEE. Germline trimming cut 1 base from V and 6 bases from J; bases unmatched to any gene: 0. CDR3 sequence: CASSVQGAGELFF. The CDR3 bases are TGTGCCAGCAGCGTACAGGGGGCCGGGGAGCTGTTTTTT.

The gene calls are TRBV20-1 and TRBJ2-5; 8 bases match TRBD1. CDR1 DFQATT and CDR2 SNEGSKA come from the germline V gene (reference sequence). There are 13 residues in the CDR3. V lost 3 bases and J lost 3; bases outside the gene matches: 3. CDR3 sequence reads: CSARGQEKETQYF. In DNA, the CDR3 is TGCAGTGCTAGGGGACAGGAGAAAGAGACCCAGTACTTC.

The chain couples TRBV5-1 to TRBJ2-2; 10 bases are a match to TRBD1. The CDR3 extends over 15 amino acids. Germline V gene data show CDR1 as SGHRS and CDR2 as YFSETQ. After removal of 4 bases from V and 4 bases from J, the junction contained 4 bases not matched to a gene. CDR3 residues: CASSMWTGGTGELFF. CDR3 nucleotides: TGCGCCAGCAGCATGTGGACAGGGGGCACCGGGGAGCTGTTTTTT.

This chain joins TRBV2 and TRBJ2-2, with D hard to call. There are 14 residues in the CDR3. Per germline, CDR1 SNHLY and CDR2 FYNNEI. The V end lost 5 bases, the J end lost 1 base, and 8 bases lay between the germline ends. The CDR3 is CASSLTENTGELFF. CDR3 DNA: TGTGCCAGCAGTCTTACGGAGAACACCGGGGAGCTGTTTTTT.

The chain has TRBV3-1 and TRBJ1-6, with D unclear. The CDR3 contains 16 residues. V lost 1 base and J 3 bases, leaving 10 bases between the germline ends. Per the germline V gene, CDR1 is LGHDT and CDR2 is YNNKEL (reference sequence). CDR3 nucleotide sequence: TGTGCCAGCAGCCAAGTAGGAGCCGACTATAATTCACCCCTCCACTTT. Residues: CASSQVGADYNSPLHF.

This chain connects TRBV27 to TRBJ2-7, with 7 bases that match TRBD1. Germline CDR1 is MNHEY and CDR2 is SMNVEV (reference sequence). Losses at the gene ends were 6 bases for V and 4 bases for J; bases not matched to a gene: 6. This CDR3 has 13 residues. The CDR3 region is CASRRQGGYEQYF. CDR3 in DNA: TGTGCCAGCAGACGACAGGGTGGGTACGAGCAGTACTTC.

The V gene is TRBV4-1, the J gene TRBJ2-6, with D unresolved. This CDR3 is built from 17 residues. The germline gives CDR1 MGHRA, CDR2 YSYEKL. V was trimmed by 0 bases and J by 0 bases, leaving 9 bases between them. As DNA, the CDR3 is TGCGCCAGCAGCCAAGAGGGCGGAACCTCTGGGGCCAACGTCCTGACTTTC. Translating gives CASSQEGGTSGANVLTF.

The rearrangement links TRBV6-6 to TRBJ2-7, with 8 nucleotides matching TRBD1. Trimming at V came to 5 bases and at J to 6 bases, leaving 6 bases not matched to a gene. The CDR3 is 13 amino acids. Germline CDR1 is MNHNY and CDR2 is SVGAGI (reference sequence). The CDR3 here is CASSPRQGPEQYF. Here the CDR3 DNA reads TGTGCCAGCAGTCCGCGACAGGGGCCCGAGCAGTACTTC.

V usage is TRBV9 and J usage is TRBJ2-3, with 8 nucleotides matching TRBD2. The germline gives CDR1 SGDLS, CDR2 YYNGEE. The V segment lost 6 bases and the J segment 5 bases; nucleotides outside the gene matches: 11. There are 15 residues in the CDR3. As DNA, the CDR3 is TGTGCCAGCACCCCCGCGGGGGGAGCAAGAGATACGCAGTATTTT. Protein: CASTPAGGARDTQYF. Using reference TRBV9 and TRBJ2-3 for the parts outside the CDR3, the full variable domain is DSGVTQTPKHLITATGQRVTLRCSPRSGDLSVYWYQQSLDQGLQFLIQYYNGEERAKGNILERFSAQQFPDLHSELNLSSLELGDSALYFCASTPAGGARDTQYFGPGTRLTVL.

The genes are TRBV20-1 and TRBJ2-3, with a tentative D call TRBD2 (6 bases). This CDR3 has 15 residues. Per the germline V gene, CDR1 is DFQATT and CDR2 is SNEGSKA (reference sequence). Trimming stripped 6 bases from V and 4 bases from J, with 20 bases between. In DNA, the CDR3 is TGCAGTGCACATCTGGTCGGGGGTAAAGCAGATACGCAGTATTTT. Its translation: CSAHLVGGKADTQYF.

J is TRBJ2-7 and V is TRBV19, with 8 bases lining up with TRBD2. Germline values: CDR1 LNHDA, CDR2 SQIVND (reference sequence). This CDR3 comprises 16 residues. V lost 6 bases, J lost 5 bases, and 15 bases stayed unmatched. CDR3 sequence (DNA): TGTGCCAGTAGACCCACCCTTGGGACTAGGTCCAACGAGCAGTACTTC. Translation gives CASRPTLGTRSNEQYF. Complete variable domain (other parts from reference TRBV19 and TRBJ2-7): DGGITQSPKYLFRKEGQNVTLSCEQNLNHDAMYWYRQDPGQGLRLIYYSQIVNDFQKGDIAEGYSVSREKKESFPLTVTSAQKNPTAFYLCASRPTLGTRSNEQYFGPGTRLTVT.

The CDR3, as DNA: TGCAGTGCTAGTGAGCTAGCTGAAGCCAAAAACATTCAGTACTTC. Translation: CSASELAEAKNIQYF. The rearrangement uses TRBV20-1 and TRBJ2-4, with D maybe TRBD2 (5 bases). Germline CDR1 reads DFQATT; CDR2 reads SNEGSKA (reference sequence). V lost 3 bases and J lost 0, with 12 bases in between. The CDR3 covers 15 residues.

This clonotype was detected only once. This rearrangement joins TRBV20-1 to TRBJ2-7; 10 bases agree with TRBD2. Trimming cost V 2 bases and J 5 bases; bases outside gene matches: 3. This CDR3 is 13 amino acids long. The V gene's germline CDR1 is DFQATT and CDR2 SNEGSKA (reference sequence). This CDR3 is CSARLAGAHEQYF. In DNA, the CDR3 is TGCAGTGCTAGACTAGCGGGAGCACACGAGCAGTACTTC.